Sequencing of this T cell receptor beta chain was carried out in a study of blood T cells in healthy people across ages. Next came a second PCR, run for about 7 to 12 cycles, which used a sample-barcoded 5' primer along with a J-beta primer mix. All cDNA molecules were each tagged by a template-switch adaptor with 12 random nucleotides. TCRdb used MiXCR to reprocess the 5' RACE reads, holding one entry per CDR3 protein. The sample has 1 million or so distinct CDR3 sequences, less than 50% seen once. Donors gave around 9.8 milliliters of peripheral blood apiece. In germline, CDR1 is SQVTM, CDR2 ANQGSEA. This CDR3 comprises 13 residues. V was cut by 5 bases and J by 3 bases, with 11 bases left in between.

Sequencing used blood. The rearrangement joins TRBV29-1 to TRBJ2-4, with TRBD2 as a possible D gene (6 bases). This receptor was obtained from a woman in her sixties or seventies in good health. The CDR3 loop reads CSVWMGLKNIQYF. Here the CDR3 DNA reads TGCAGCGTTTGGATGGGACTCAAAAACATTCAGTACTTC.